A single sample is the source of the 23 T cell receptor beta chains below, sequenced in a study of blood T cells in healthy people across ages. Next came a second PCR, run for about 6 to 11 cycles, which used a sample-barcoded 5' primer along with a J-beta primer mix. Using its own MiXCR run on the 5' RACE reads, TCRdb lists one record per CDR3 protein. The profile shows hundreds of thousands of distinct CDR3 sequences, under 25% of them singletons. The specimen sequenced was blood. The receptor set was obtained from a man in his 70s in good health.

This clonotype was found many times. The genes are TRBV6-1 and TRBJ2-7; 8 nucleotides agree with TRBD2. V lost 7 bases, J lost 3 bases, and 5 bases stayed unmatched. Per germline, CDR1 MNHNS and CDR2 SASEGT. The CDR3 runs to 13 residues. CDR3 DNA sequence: TGTGCCAGCAAGAGCGGGAGTAGCTACGAGCAGTACTTC. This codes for CASKSGSSYEQYF.

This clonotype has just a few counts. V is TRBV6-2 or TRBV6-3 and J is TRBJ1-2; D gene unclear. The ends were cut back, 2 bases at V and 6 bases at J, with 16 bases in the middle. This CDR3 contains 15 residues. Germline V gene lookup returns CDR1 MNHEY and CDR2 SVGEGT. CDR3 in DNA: TGTGCCAGCAGTTACGGGCAGGACTCTAAGGATGGCTACACCTTC. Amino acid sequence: CASSYGQDSKDGYTF.

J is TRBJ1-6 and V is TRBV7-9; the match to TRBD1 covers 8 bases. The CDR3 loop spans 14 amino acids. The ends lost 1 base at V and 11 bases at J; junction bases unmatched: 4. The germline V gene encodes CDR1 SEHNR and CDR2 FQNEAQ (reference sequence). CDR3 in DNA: TGTGCCAGCAGCTTAGGGACAGGGAGGACACCCCTCCACTTT. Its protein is CASSLGTGRTPLHF. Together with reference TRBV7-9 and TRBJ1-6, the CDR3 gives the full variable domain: DTGVSQNPRHKITKRGQNVTFRCDPISEHNRLYWYRQTLGQGPEFLTYFQNEAQLEKSRLLSDRFSAERPKGSFSTLEIQRTEQGDSAMYLCASSLGTGRTPLHFGNGTRLTVT.

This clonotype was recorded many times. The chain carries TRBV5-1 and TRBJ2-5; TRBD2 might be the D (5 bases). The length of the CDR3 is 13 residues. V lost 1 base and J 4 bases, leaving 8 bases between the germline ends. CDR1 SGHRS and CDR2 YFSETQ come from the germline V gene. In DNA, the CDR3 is TGCGCCAGCAGCTTGCCGGGAACAGAGACCCAGTACTTC. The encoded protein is CASSLPGTETQYF.

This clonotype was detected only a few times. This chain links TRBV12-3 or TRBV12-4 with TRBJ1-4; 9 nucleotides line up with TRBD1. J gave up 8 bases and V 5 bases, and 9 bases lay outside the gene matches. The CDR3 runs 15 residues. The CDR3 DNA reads TGTGCCAGCAGTCCCAAACGGACAGGGGAAGAAAAACTGTTTTTT. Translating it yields CASSPKRTGEEKLFF.

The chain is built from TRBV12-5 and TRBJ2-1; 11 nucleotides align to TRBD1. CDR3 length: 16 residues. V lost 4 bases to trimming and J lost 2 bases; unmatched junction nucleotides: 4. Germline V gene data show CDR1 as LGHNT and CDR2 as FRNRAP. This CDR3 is CASGSPGQGAYNEQFF. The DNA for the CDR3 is TGTGCTAGTGGTTCTCCGGGACAGGGGGCCTACAATGAGCAGTTCTTC.

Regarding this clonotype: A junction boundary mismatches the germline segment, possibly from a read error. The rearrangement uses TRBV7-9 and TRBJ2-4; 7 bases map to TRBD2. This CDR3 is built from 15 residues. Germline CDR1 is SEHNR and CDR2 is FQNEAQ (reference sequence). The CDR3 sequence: CAGSLGTTSKNIQYF. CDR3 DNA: TGTGCCGGCAGCCTGGGGACTACTTCCAAAAACATTCAGTACTTC.

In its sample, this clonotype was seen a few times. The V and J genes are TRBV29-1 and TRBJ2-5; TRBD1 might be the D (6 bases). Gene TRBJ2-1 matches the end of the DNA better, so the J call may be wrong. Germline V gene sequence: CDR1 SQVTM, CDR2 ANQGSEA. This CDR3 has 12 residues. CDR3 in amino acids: CSTEGDYNEQFF. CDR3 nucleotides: TGCAGCACCGAGGGGGACTACAATGAGCAGTTCTTC.

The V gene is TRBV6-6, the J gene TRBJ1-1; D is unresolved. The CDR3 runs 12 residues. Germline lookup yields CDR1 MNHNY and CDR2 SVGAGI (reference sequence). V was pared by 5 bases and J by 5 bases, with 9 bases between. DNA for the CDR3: TGTGCCAGCAGTCGGGGAACAACTGAAGCTTTCTTT. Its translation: CASSRGTTEAFF.

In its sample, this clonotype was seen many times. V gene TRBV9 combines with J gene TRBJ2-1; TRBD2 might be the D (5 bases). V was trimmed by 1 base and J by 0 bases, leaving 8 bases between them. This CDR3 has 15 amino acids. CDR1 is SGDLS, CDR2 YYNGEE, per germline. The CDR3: CASSVFSASYNEQFF. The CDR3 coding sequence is TGTGCCAGCAGCGTATTTAGCGCCTCCTACAATGAGCAGTTCTTC.

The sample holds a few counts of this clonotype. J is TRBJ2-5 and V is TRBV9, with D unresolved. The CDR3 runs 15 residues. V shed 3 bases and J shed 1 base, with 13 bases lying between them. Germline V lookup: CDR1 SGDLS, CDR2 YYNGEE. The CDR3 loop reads CASSATPSPQETQYF. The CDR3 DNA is TGTGCCAGCAGCGCGACGCCTTCCCCCCAAGAGACCCAGTACTTC.

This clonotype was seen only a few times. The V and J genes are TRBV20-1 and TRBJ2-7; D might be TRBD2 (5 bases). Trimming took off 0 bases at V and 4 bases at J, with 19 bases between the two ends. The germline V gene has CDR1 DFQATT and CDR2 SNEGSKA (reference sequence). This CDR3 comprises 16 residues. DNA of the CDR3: TGCAGTGCTAGAGATCCAGCTGAGGGATTTCAGTACGAGCAGTACTTC. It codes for CSARDPAEGFQYEQYF.

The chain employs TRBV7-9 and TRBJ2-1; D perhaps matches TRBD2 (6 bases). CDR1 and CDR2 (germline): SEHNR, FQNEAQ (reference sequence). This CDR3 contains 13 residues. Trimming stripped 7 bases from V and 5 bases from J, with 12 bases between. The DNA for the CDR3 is TGTGCCAGCAACCTAGCGATGAACAATGAGCAGTTCTTC. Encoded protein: CASNLAMNNEQFF.

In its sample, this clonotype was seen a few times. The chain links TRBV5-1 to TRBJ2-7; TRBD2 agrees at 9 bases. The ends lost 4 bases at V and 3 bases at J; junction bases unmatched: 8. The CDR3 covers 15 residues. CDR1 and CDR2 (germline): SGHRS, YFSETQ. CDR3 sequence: CASSLGTSFNYEQYF. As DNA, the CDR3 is TGCGCCAGCAGCCTCGGGACTAGCTTTAACTACGAGCAGTACTTC.

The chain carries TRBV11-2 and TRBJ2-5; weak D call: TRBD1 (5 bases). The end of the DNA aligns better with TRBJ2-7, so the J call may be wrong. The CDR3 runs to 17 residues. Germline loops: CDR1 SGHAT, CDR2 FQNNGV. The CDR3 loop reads CASSVSSSGFSPYEQYF. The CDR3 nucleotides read TGTGCCAGCAGCGTTAGCTCCTCAGGGTTTTCACCCTACGAGCAGTACTTC.

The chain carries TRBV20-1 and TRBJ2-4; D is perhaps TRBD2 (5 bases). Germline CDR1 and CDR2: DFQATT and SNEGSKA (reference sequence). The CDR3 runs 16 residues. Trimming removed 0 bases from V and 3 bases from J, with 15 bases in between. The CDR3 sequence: CSARDLAPMGKNIQYF. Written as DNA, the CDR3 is TGCAGTGCTAGAGATCTAGCCCCAATGGGCAAAAACATTCAGTACTTC.

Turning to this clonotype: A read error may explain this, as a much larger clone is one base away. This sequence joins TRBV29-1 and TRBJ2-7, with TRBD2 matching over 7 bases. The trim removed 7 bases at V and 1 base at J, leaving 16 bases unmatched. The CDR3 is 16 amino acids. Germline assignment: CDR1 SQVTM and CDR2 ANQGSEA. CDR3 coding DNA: TGCAGCGCTAGTTTTTTTAAGGGAGGGCCTTCCTACGAGCAGTACTTC. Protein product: CSASFFKGGPSYEQYF.

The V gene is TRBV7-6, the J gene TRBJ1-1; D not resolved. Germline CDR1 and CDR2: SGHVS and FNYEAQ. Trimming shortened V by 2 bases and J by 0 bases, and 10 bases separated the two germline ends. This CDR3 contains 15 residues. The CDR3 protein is CASSLQWGVNTEAFF. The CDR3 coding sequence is TGTGCCAGCAGCTTACAATGGGGAGTGAACACTGAAGCTTTCTTT.

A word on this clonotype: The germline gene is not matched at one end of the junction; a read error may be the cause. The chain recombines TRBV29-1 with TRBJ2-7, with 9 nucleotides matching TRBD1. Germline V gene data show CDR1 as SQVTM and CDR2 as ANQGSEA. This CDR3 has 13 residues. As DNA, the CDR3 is TGCAGCTTTGAAATAGACAGGGGGTACGAGCAGTACTTC. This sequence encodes CSFEIDRGYEQYF.

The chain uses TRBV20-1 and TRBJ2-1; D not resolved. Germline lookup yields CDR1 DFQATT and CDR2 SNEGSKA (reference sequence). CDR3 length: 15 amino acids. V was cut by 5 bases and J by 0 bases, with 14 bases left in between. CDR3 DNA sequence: TGCAGTGCTGCCCCGGGCCAAAGCTCCTACAATGAGCAGTTCTTC. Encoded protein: CSAAPGQSSYNEQFF.

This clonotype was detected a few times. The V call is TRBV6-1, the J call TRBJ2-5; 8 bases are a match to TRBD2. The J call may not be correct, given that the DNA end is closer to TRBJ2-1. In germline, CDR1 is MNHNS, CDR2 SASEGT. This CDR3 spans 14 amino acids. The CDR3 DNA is TGTGCCAGCACCCCGACTAGCGTGTACAATGAGCAGTTCTTC. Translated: CASTPTSVYNEQFF.

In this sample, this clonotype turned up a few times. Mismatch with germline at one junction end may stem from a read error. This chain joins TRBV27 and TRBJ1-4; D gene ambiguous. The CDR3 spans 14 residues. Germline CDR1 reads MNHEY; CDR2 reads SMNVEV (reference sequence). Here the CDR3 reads CACRAGITNEKLFF. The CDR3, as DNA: TGTGCCTGCAGAGCGGGTATCACGAATGAAAAACTGTTTTTT.

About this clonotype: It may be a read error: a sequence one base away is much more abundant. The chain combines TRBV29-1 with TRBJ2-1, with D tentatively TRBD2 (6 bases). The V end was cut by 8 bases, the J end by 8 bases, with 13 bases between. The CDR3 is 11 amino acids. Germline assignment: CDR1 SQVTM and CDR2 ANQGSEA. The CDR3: CSMTSRDEQFF. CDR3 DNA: TGCAGCATGACTAGTAGGGATGAGCAGTTCTTC.